This T cell receptor (beta chain) was observed in a study of early T cells in non-severe SARS-CoV-2 infection. The V gene's germline CDR1 is SGHVS and CDR2 FQNEAQ. Trimming stripped 0 bases from V and 0 bases from J, with 10 bases between. This CDR3 has 16 residues. This clonotype was counted a few times. TCRdb ran MiXCR on the 5' RACE reads and lists one entry per CDR3 protein. This table has 40,000 to 50,000 distinct CDR3 sequences, 5% to 5.5% appearing once. The genes are TRBV7-8 and TRBJ2-3; D may be TRBD2 (6 bases). The material sequenced was whole blood, taken at baseline. The source of this sequence is an adult who was a healthcare worker with PCR-confirmed SARS-CoV-2 infection or an uninfected control (not recorded which). In DNA, the CDR3 is TGTGCCAGCAGCTTAGCGCGCGGGGCCAGCACAGATACGCAGTATTTT. Translating it yields CASSLARGASTDTQYF.